The next 24 T cell receptor beta chains were all read from a single sample in a study of shared clonotypes between healthy human individuals (TCRdb year 2020). The library was built by means of the immunoSEQ multiplex PCR assay. In its TCRdb copy, this immuneACCESS table keeps in-frame sequences only and misses some clones. Where compared with another copy, unresolved V genes explain less than half of these, and the others have no known cause. The sample table lists around 690,000 clones, about 92% of them with a count of one. Jointly, the top ten make up about a third of the sample. The sequencing sample was made of memory CD8+ T cells from PBMCs. The meaning of the sample's cell subset or site label: CD45RO+ cells pooled with CCR7-negative TemRA cells. The origin of the receptors is a man younger than 35 in good health. Some clones in this sample may be carry-over from other donors' samples.

Concerning this clone: This same CDR3 is encoded by further DNA sequences in the sample. V is TRBV7-8 and J is TRBJ1-1; the D gene is possibly TRBD1 (6 bases). In germline, CDR1 is SGHVS, CDR2 FQNEAQ. This CDR3 is 14 amino acids long. Between the trimmed V and J ends, which lost 3 bases and 3 bases, there was a span of 11 bases. The CDR3 loop reads CASSLQGPDTEAFF. In nucleotides, the CDR3 is TGTGCCAGCAGCTTGCAGGGGCCAGACACTGAAGCTTTCTTT.

This clone showed up just a few times. V gene TRBV29-1 combines with J gene TRBJ2-2, with D perhaps being TRBD1 or TRBD2 (5 bases each). Trimming removed 2 bases at V and 4 bases at J, with 14 bases between. CDR3 size: 15 residues. Germline CDR1 and CDR2: SQVTM and ANQGSEA. CDR3 loop: CSVESGAGGTGELFF. CDR3 sequence (DNA): TGCAGCGTTGAATCCGGGGCTGGGGGCACCGGGGAGCTGTTTTTT.

V usage is TRBV19 and J usage is TRBJ2-1; 8 bases agree with TRBD2. Germline V gives CDR1 LNHDA, CDR2 SQIVND (reference sequence). V was clipped by 4 bases and J by 5 bases; unmatched bases: 10. The CDR3 has 16 amino acids. The CDR3 nucleotides are TGTGCCAGTAGTACGACGCGAGCGGGAGTCCACAATGAGCAGTTCTTC. Translation: CASSTTRAGVHNEQFF. The whole variable domain, remainder taken from reference TRBV19 and TRBJ2-1, is DGGITQSPKYLFRKEGQNVTLSCEQNLNHDAMYWYRQDPGQGLRLIYYSQIVNDFQKGDIAEGYSVSREKKESFPLTVTSAQKNPTAFYLCASSTTRAGVHNEQFFGPGTRLTVL.

This clone was recorded only once. The rearrangement joins TRBV5-1 to TRBJ1-1; no clear D. This CDR3 comprises 15 residues. V shed 5 bases and J shed 0 bases, with 14 bases lying between them. Germline V gene lookup returns CDR1 SGHRS and CDR2 YFSETQ. Here the CDR3 DNA reads TGCGCCAGCAGACTCCGACTTGCCCTGAACACTGAAGCTTTCTTT. Its translation: CASRLRLALNTEAFF.

As DNA, the CDR3 is TGTGCCAGCAGTGATTACTGGTCTAATGAGCAGTTCTTC. Its protein product is CASSDYWSNEQFF. The rearrangement links TRBV25-1 to TRBJ2-1; no definite D call. Per germline, CDR1 MGHDK and CDR2 SYGVNS. The CDR3 contains 13 residues. Trimming pared 3 bases from V and 7 bases from J, leaving 10 bases between. The variable domain in full, completed from reference TRBV25-1 and TRBJ2-1, reads EADIYQTPRYLVIGTGKKITLECSQTMGHDKMYWYQQDPGMELHLIHYSYGVNSTEKGDLSSESTVSRIRTEHFPLTLESARPSHTSQYLCASSDYWSNEQFFGPGTRLTVL.

Remarks on this clone: The same CDR3 also results from other DNA sequences found in this sample. The rearrangement uses TRBV6-5 and TRBJ2-3; TRBD1 matches at 8 bases. CDR1 and CDR2 from the germline V gene are MNHEY and SVGAGI. Trimming removed 6 bases from V and 1 base from J; junction bases left unmatched: 3. This CDR3 comprises 14 residues. DNA of the CDR3: TGTGCCAGCAGCTACAGGGGGGGCACAGATACGCAGTATTTT. This translates into CASSYRGGTDTQYF.

The DNA for the CDR3 is TGTGCCAGCAGCCTGGGCCGCCCCGAAGCTTTCTTT. Residues: CASSLGRPEAFF. The J gene is TRBJ1-1, the V gene TRBV5-6, with D unclear. Germline V gives CDR1 SGHDT, CDR2 YYEEEE. The CDR3 has 12 residues. Trimming stripped 4 bases from V and 8 bases from J, with 12 bases between.

The chain is built from TRBV6-1 and TRBJ1-2; D remains ambiguous. This CDR3 has 18 residues. Trimming stripped 2 bases from V and 3 bases from J, with 22 bases between. The germline gives CDR1 MNHNS, CDR2 SASEGT. The CDR3 is CASSEMVWADSSDYGYTF. The CDR3 DNA follows: TGTGCCAGCAGTGAAATGGTTTGGGCCGACTCTTCCGACTATGGCTACACCTTC.

This clone was detected only once. The V call is TRBV19, the J call TRBJ2-4; no reliable D call. The CDR3 totals 16 residues. V was clipped by 5 bases and J by 0 bases, with 14 bases between them. In germline, CDR1 is LNHDA, CDR2 SQIVND (reference sequence). The CDR3 DNA reads TGTGCCAGTAGTTCTAGGCGGCAGATAGCCAAAAACATTCAGTACTTC. It codes for CASSSRRQIAKNIQYF. Together with reference TRBV19 and TRBJ2-4, the CDR3 gives the full variable domain: DGGITQSPKYLFRKEGQNVTLSCEQNLNHDAMYWYRQDPGQGLRLIYYSQIVNDFQKGDIAEGYSVSREKKESFPLTVTSAQKNPTAFYLCASSSRRQIAKNIQYFGAGTRLSVL.

The CDR3 here is CATSPQGDLSGANVLTF. The DNA of the CDR3 is TGTGCCACCAGCCCTCAGGGTGACCTCTCTGGGGCCAACGTCCTGACTTTC. The rearrangement joins TRBV15 to TRBJ2-6; possibly TRBD1 for D (5 bases). Per the germline V gene, CDR1 is LNHNV and CDR2 is YYDKDF (reference sequence). Trimming left V 5 bases short and J 0 bases short, with 14 bases between. There are 17 residues in the CDR3. The full variable domain, completed using reference TRBV15 and TRBJ2-6, is DAMVIQNPRYQVTQFGKPVTLSCSQTLNHNVMYWYQQKSSQAPKLLFHYYDKDFNNEADTPDNFQSRRPNTSFCFLDIRSPGLGDTAMYLCATSPQGDLSGANVLTFGAGSRLTVL.

The CDR3 DNA is TGTGCCAGCAGCGGGCCGGGGGGACGAGGAAACACCATATATTTT. Residues: CASSGPGGRGNTIYF. The chain employs TRBV9 and TRBJ1-3; D is perhaps TRBD1 (5 bases). The V end lost 3 bases, the J end lost 4 bases, and 14 bases lay between the germline ends. Germline CDR1 reads SGDLS; CDR2 reads YYNGEE. CDR3 length equals 15 residues.

This chain connects TRBV7-9 to TRBJ2-7, with 9 bases identical to TRBD1. The trim removed 6 bases at V and 5 bases at J, leaving 11 bases unmatched. Germline V gene lookup returns CDR1 SEHNR and CDR2 FQNEAQ (reference sequence). CDR3 size: 15 residues. The CDR3 DNA reads TGTGCCAGCAGTCCCCCCCGGGGACAGGGACACGAGCAGTACTTC. Protein sequence: CASSPPRGQGHEQYF.

The chain links TRBV4-1 to TRBJ1-4, with D unclear. V lost 0 bases, J lost 16 bases, and 18 bases lay in between. The CDR3 contains 14 residues. Germline CDR1 MGHRA, CDR2 YSYEKL. The CDR3 reads CASSQDAAEAYPFF. The CDR3 DNA is TGCGCCAGCAGCCAAGATGCGGCCGAGGCCTATCCGTTTTTT.

V is TRBV7-6 and J is TRBJ2-1; a weak D match, TRBD2 (6 bases). The CDR3 is 15 residues long. Germline CDR1 reads SGHVS; CDR2 reads FNYEAQ. Deletions cut 0 bases from V and 6 bases from J, with 12 bases between. CDR3 sequence: CASSLAAIAANEQFF. DNA of the CDR3: TGTGCCAGCAGCTTAGCGGCGATAGCGGCCAATGAGCAGTTCTTC.

V gene TRBV21-1 combines with J gene TRBJ1-5; the table's D call, TRBD1, was not checked against the DNA. TRBV21-1 is termed a pseudogene. This CDR3 is built from 17 residues. Written as DNA, the CDR3 is TGTGCCAGCAGGACGGGACAGCCTCACGTTTACAATCAGCCCCAGCATTTT. This sequence encodes CASRTGQPHVYNQPQHF.

The rearrangement links TRBV9 to TRBJ1-2; 8 bases match TRBD1. Germline V gene sequence: CDR1 SGDLS, CDR2 YYNGEE. The CDR3 loop spans 14 amino acids. Germline trimming cut 2 bases from V and 4 bases from J; bases unmatched to any gene: 4. CDR3 region: CASSVSTGAYGYTF. The CDR3 bases are TGTGCCAGCAGCGTGTCGACAGGGGCCTATGGCTACACCTTC.

The rearrangement links TRBV19 to TRBJ2-5; 8 bases map to TRBD2. Germline V gene data show CDR1 as LNHDA and CDR2 as SQIVND (reference sequence). With V trimmed by 8 bases and J by 1 base, 9 bases remained unmatched. CDR3 size: 15 residues. The CDR3 loop reads CASPRGREAQETQYF. The CDR3 DNA reads TGTGCCAGTCCCAGAGGGCGGGAGGCCCAAGAGACCCAGTACTTC. Using reference TRBV19 and TRBJ2-5 for the parts outside the CDR3, the full variable domain is DGGITQSPKYLFRKEGQNVTLSCEQNLNHDAMYWYRQDPGQGLRLIYYSQIVNDFQKGDIAEGYSVSREKKESFPLTVTSAQKNPTAFYLCASPRGREAQETQYFGPGTRLLVL.

The rearrangement uses TRBV7-9 and TRBJ2-2, with 7 bases lining up with TRBD2. Germline assignment: CDR1 SEHNR and CDR2 FQNEAQ (reference sequence). The V gene end was trimmed by 5 bases and the J gene end by 6 bases; junction bases not matched to a gene: 12. CDR3 length: 16 amino acids. This CDR3 is CASSPPGREYPGELFF. In DNA form, the CDR3 reads TGTGCCAGCAGCCCACCGGGGCGGGAGTACCCCGGGGAGCTGTTTTTT.

J is TRBJ2-7 and V is TRBV7-9; D possibly uses TRBD1 or TRBD2 (7 bases each). V lost 6 bases and J 4 bases, leaving 16 bases between the germline ends. Germline CDR1 reads SEHNR; CDR2 reads FQNEAQ (reference sequence). The CDR3 totals 14 residues. CDR3 bases: TGTGCCAGCAGTGGTCAGGGGGGGCTATACGAGCAGTACTTC. Amino acid sequence: CASSGQGGLYEQYF.

J is TRBJ2-1 and V is TRBV27; tentatively, D is TRBD2 (6 bases). The CDR3 has 18 amino acids. Trimming cost V 0 bases and J 0 bases, with 15 bases left between them. Germline V gene data show CDR1 as MNHEY and CDR2 as SMNVEV (reference sequence). This chain's CDR3 is CASSLSIGGGGSYNEQFF. In DNA form, the CDR3 reads TGTGCCAGCAGTTTATCGATTGGTGGGGGAGGCTCCTACAATGAGCAGTTCTTC.

V is TRBV10-2 and J is TRBJ2-3; maybe TRBD1 (6 bases). CDR3 size: 14 residues. Trimming cost V 3 bases and J 3 bases, with 10 bases left between them. CDR1 and CDR2 (germline): WSHSY, SAAADI. For the CDR3, the DNA is TGCGCCAGCAGTGAACTAGGGGGAACAGATACGCAGTATTTT. It yields the protein CASSELGGTDTQYF.

The chain links TRBV2 to TRBJ2-1; D not certain. The V gene's germline CDR1 is SNHLY and CDR2 FYNNEI. The CDR3 length is 15 residues. The V end was cut by 3 bases, the J end by 4 bases, with 13 bases between. The CDR3 reads CASSDIARSYNEQFF. The CDR3 bases are TGTGCCAGCAGTGATATTGCGAGAAGTTACAATGAGCAGTTCTTC.

The chain uses TRBV28 and TRBJ2-7; 8 bases fit TRBD1. After removal of 6 bases from V and 3 bases from J, the junction contained 16 bases not matched to a gene. The CDR3 is made up of 17 amino acids. CDR1 is MDHEN and CDR2 is SYDVKM in the germline V gene. CDR3 sequence (DNA): TGTGCCAGCAGCCTCAAACCCTTCAGGACAGGGAGCTACGAGCAGTACTTC. This codes for CASSLKPFRTGSYEQYF.

The chain is built from TRBV5-1 and TRBJ2-3; maybe TRBD1 (5 bases). The CDR3 sequence is 15 residues long. Germline CDR1 and CDR2: SGHRS and YFSETQ. V dropped 0 bases and J dropped 5 bases, with 13 bases sitting between them. The CDR3 sequence: CASSLEGISGDTQYF. The CDR3 DNA sequence: TGCGCCAGCAGCTTGGAGGGGATTAGTGGAGATACGCAGTATTTT.